These 8 T cell receptor beta chains share one sample of origin, sequenced in a study of T cell responses to AZD1222 COVID-19 vaccine. Only in-frame clones appear in the TCRdb table, and some are missing; sequencing was by immunoSEQ multiplex PCR. The data show tens of thousands of clones, around 90% seen once. This specimen consisted of peripheral blood, obtained 28 days after the second AZD1222 dose. The receptors originated from an adult who received the AZD1222 COVID-19 vaccine.

This chain links TRBV6-2 or TRBV6-3 with TRBJ2-2, with D possibly being TRBD2 (7 bases). CDR1 and CDR2 from the germline V gene are MNHEY and SVGEGT. The CDR3 has 17 residues. V was pared by 0 bases and J by 3 bases, with 14 bases between. As DNA, the CDR3 is TGTGCCAGCAGTTACTCGAAGGCGGGGGCAGACACCGGGGAGCTGTTTTTT. This codes for CASSYSKAGADTGELFF.

This chain links TRBV3-1 (or the pseudogene TRBV3-2) with TRBJ1-2, with 10 bases lining up with TRBD1. Germline CDR1 LGHDT, CDR2 YNNKEL (reference sequence). There are 13 residues in the CDR3. V was pared by 4 bases and J by 4 bases, with 0 bases of the junction left unmatched. The CDR3 nucleotides are TGTGCCAGCAGCCGGGACAGGGGCTATGGCTACACCTTC. The encoded protein is CASSRDRGYGYTF.

CDR3 amino acids: CAWSGPSVQGPQHF. DNA for the CDR3: TGTGCCTGGAGTGGCCCGTCGGTGCAAGGGCCCCAGCATTTT. This sequence joins TRBV30 and TRBJ1-5; the D is unclear. Looked up from germline, CDR1 is GTSNPN and CDR2 is SVGIG (reference sequence). The CDR3 runs to 14 residues. V lost 1 base, J lost 9 bases, and 16 bases lay in between.

The chain employs TRBV7-2 and TRBJ2-1; D is unclear. The ends were cut back, 2 bases at V and 2 bases at J, with 10 bases in the middle. The V gene's germline CDR1 is SGHTA and CDR2 FQGNSA. The CDR3 has 15 amino acids. In DNA form, the CDR3 reads TGTGCCAGCAGCTTAACAGCCTTTCCCTACAATGAGCAGTTCTTC. Residues: CASSLTAFPYNEQFF.

V is TRBV7-8 and J is TRBJ2-5; TRBD2 might be the D (5 bases). The V end was cut by 5 bases, the J end by 0 bases, with 16 bases between. CDR3 size: 16 residues. Germline CDR1 reads SGHVS; CDR2 reads FQNEAQ. CDR3 region: CASSKEGWSNQETQYF. The CDR3 bases are TGTGCCAGCAGCAAAGAGGGCTGGTCCAACCAAGAGACCCAGTACTTC.

V is TRBV2 and J is TRBJ1-1, with 10 bases lining up with TRBD1. Unmatched junction bases numbered 5, after V lost 7 bases and J lost 3 bases. The CDR3 length is 14 residues. CDR1 is SNHLY and CDR2 is FYNNEI in the germline V gene. The CDR3 DNA sequence: TGTGCCAGCATCAGGACAGGGGGGGACACTGAAGCTTTCTTT. This codes for CASIRTGGDTEAFF.

The rearrangement links TRBV4-1 to TRBJ1-1; unclear D gene. The CDR3 contains 15 residues. The germline V gene has CDR1 MGHRA and CDR2 YSYEKL. V was pared by 2 bases and J by 1 base, with 11 bases between. The CDR3 loop is CASSQPRRGNTEAFF. CDR3 nucleotide sequence: TGCGCCAGCAGCCAACCCCGACGTGGGAACACTGAAGCTTTCTTT.

The chain joins TRBV27 to TRBJ1-5; the D is unclear. The V and J ends lost 3 bases and 8 bases respectively, with 11 bases between them. Germline CDR1 is MNHEY and CDR2 is SMNVEV (reference sequence). The CDR3 consists of 13 residues. This chain's CDR3 is CASSFGVVEPQHF. The CDR3 DNA reads TGTGCCAGCAGTTTTGGTGTCGTAGAGCCCCAGCATTTT.